This record covers a single T cell receptor beta chain. The entry originates in a study of CD8 T cells in Susac syndrome. When the RNA was reverse transcribed, random hexamers were used with an input of about 0.5 to 1 ug. Each CDR3 protein is one row after TCRdb ran MiXCR on the immunoSEQ multiplex PCR reads. The data hold about 140,000 distinct CDR3 sequences, with approximately 93% observed a single time. The clonotype originates from a human donor in good health. Specimen: CD8+ T cells from PBMCs.

The CDR3 region has the DNA TGCAGCGTTGAGTTCAGCTCCTACAATGAGCAGTTCTTC. It yields the protein CSVEFSSYNEQFF. This chain connects TRBV29-1 to TRBJ2-1; D gene unclear. The V end was cut by 3 bases, the J end by 0 bases, with 6 bases between. The germline CDR1 and CDR2 sequences are SQVTM and ANQGSEA. The CDR3 has 13 amino acids.